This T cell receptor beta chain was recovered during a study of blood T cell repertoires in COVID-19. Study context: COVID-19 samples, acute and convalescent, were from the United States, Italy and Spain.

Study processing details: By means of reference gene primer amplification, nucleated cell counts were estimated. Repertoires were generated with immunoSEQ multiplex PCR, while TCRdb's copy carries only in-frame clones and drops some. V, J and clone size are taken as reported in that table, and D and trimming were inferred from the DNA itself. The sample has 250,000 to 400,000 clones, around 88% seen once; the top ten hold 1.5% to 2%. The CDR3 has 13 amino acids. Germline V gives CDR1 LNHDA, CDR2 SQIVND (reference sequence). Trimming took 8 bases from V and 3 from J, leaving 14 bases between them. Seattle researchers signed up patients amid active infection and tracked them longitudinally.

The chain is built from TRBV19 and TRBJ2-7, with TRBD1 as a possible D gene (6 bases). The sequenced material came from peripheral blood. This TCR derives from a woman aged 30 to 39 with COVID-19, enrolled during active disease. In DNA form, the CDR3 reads TGTGCCAGTTCCCCAGGGGCGGACTACGAGCAGTACTTC. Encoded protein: CASSPGADYEQYF.